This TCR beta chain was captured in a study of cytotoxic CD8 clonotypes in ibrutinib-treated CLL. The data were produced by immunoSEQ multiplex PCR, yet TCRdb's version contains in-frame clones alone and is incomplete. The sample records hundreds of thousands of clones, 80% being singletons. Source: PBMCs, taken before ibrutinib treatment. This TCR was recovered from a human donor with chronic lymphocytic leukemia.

CDR3 sequence reads: CASMGQGARTNEKLFF. The CDR3 region has the DNA TGTGCCAGCATGGGACAGGGGGCGCGTACTAATGAAAAACTGTTTTTT. The V call is TRBV2, the J call TRBJ1-4, with 12 bases identical to TRBD1. This CDR3 region has 16 residues. The J segment lost 2 bases and the V segment lost 7 bases, leaving 5 bases of the junction unmatched. From germline, CDR1 is SNHLY and CDR2 FYNNEI. The entire variable domain, with the rest obtained from reference TRBV2 and TRBJ1-4, is as follows: EPEVTQTPSHQVTQMGQEVILRCVPISNHLYFYWYRQILGQKVEFLVSFYNNEISEKSEIFDDQFSVERPDGSNFTLKIRSTKLEDSAMYFCASMGQGARTNEKLFFGSGTQLSVL.